The rows below give T cell receptor beta chains drawn from one sample of a study of blood T cell repertoires in COVID-19. Assay: immunoSEQ multiplex PCR; the TCRdb copy retains only in-frame clones and omits some. This sample has a few hundred thousand clones, with about four fifths found just once. The specimen was peripheral blood. The receptors here all came from a man older than 75 with acute or convalescent COVID-19. Each CDR3 is given with its conserved first and last residue. Fields, in order: V gene, D gene, J gene, clone size, CDR3 length, CDR3 DNA, CDR3 protein. D genes are given only for firm matches. Clone size appears in some rows only: once, few, many, or a class for an expanded clone.

v_gene: TRBV5-1
d_gene: -
j_gene: TRBJ2-2
abundance: -
len: 15
CDR3nt: TGCGCCAGCAGCTTGGTCCAGGCGAACACCGGGGAGCTGTTTTTT
CDR3aa: CASSLVQANTGELFF

v_gene: TRBV19
d_gene: TRBD2
j_gene: TRBJ2-1
abundance: -
len: 15
CDR3nt: TGTGCCAGTAGTCCGGGGAGGGTTATTTACAATGAGCAGTTCTTC
CDR3aa: CASSPGRVIYNEQFF

v_gene: TRBV24-1
d_gene: TRBD1
j_gene: TRBJ2-2
abundance: -
len: 14
CDR3nt: TGTGCCACCAGCGGGACAGGGGGTACCGGGGAGCTGTTTTTT
CDR3aa: CATSGTGGTGELFF

v_gene: TRBV9
d_gene: -
j_gene: TRBJ1-2
abundance: -
len: 15
CDR3nt: TGTGCCAGCAGCCCTATTAACAAGGAGGACTATGGCTACACCTTC
CDR3aa: CASSPINKEDYGYTF

v_gene: TRBV2
d_gene: TRBD1
j_gene: TRBJ2-5
abundance: -
len: 15
CDR3nt: TGTGCCAGCAGTCCAGGACAGGGGATTTTGGAGACCCAGTACTTC
CDR3aa: CASSPGQGILETQYF

v_gene: TRBV5-8
d_gene: -
j_gene: TRBJ2-5
abundance: -
len: 13
CDR3nt: TGTGCCAGCAGTCGCGGGCAGTCAAGGGCCCAGTACTTC
CDR3aa: CASSRGQSRAQYF

v_gene: TRBV19
d_gene: -
j_gene: TRBJ1-2
abundance: -
len: 12
CDR3nt: TGTGCCAGTACGCAGATGAACTATGGCTACACCTTC
CDR3aa: CASTQMNYGYTF

v_gene: TRBV9
d_gene: -
j_gene: TRBJ2-3
abundance: -
len: 14
CDR3nt: TGTGCCAGCAGCGTAGCTCCACTCACAGATACGCAGTATTTT
CDR3aa: CASSVAPLTDTQYF

v_gene: TRBV2
d_gene: -
j_gene: TRBJ1-1
abundance: -
len: 15
CDR3nt: TGTGCCAGCAGAAACAGGGAGGGAAGGCACACTGAAGCTTTCTTT
CDR3aa: CASRNREGRHTEAFF

v_gene: TRBV5-1
d_gene: -
j_gene: TRBJ2-3
abundance: -
len: 13
CDR3nt: TGCGCCAGCAGCTTGGACTCGTTGGATACGCAGTATTTT
CDR3aa: CASSLDSLDTQYF

v_gene: TRBV28
d_gene: TRBD1
j_gene: TRBJ1-4
abundance: once
len: 15
CDR3nt: TGTGCCAGCAGATCGTCCCAGGGGGCTAATGAAAAACTGTTTTTT
CDR3aa: CASRSSQGANEKLFF

v_gene: TRBV12-5
d_gene: -
j_gene: TRBJ1-5
abundance: -
len: 17
CDR3nt: TGTGCTAGTGGTTTGGTACTAGGGCTGGAGAGCAATCAGCCCCAGCATTTT
CDR3aa: CASGLVLGLESNQPQHF

v_gene: TRBV7-9
d_gene: -
j_gene: TRBJ2-3
abundance: -
len: 15
CDR3nt: TGTGCCAGCTGTGAAAGGCGGGGGCTCCCAGATACGCAGTATTTT
CDR3aa: CASCERRGLPDTQYF

v_gene: TRBV18
d_gene: TRBD1
j_gene: TRBJ2-7
abundance: -
len: 15
CDR3nt: TGTGCCAGCTCACCCCCGGGACAGGGATTCTACGAGCAGTACTTC
CDR3aa: CASSPPGQGFYEQYF

v_gene: TRBV10-3
d_gene: -
j_gene: TRBJ1-3
abundance: once
len: 15
CDR3nt: TGTGCCATCAAGGACAGCCCAGTCTCTGGAAACACCATATATTTT
CDR3aa: CAIKDSPVSGNTIYF

v_gene: TRBV21-1
d_gene: -
j_gene: TRBJ2-7
abundance: -
len: 14
CDR3nt: TGTGCCAGCAGCTTCCGGGACAGTTTATACGAGCAGTACTTC
CDR3aa: CASSFRDSLYEQYF

v_gene: TRBV30
d_gene: TRBD1
j_gene: TRBJ1-5
abundance: -
len: 14
CDR3nt: TGTGCCTGGGGGCCAGGGACAGGGGCTCAGCCCCAGCATTTT
CDR3aa: CAWGPGTGAQPQHF

v_gene: TRBV2
d_gene: TRBD1
j_gene: TRBJ2-7
abundance: -
len: 13
CDR3nt: TGTGCCAGCAGTTGGACAGGGCTTCGGGAGCAGTACTTC
CDR3aa: CASSWTGLREQYF

v_gene: TRBV2
d_gene: TRBD1
j_gene: TRBJ1-1
abundance: -
len: 14
CDR3nt: TGTGCCAGCAGGCTCACCGGGACAGGGGAGAGAGCTTTCTTT
CDR3aa: CASRLTGTGERAFF

v_gene: TRBV9
d_gene: -
j_gene: TRBJ1-1
abundance: -
len: 13
CDR3nt: TGTGCCAGCAGCCCCGGGGGGTGGGGTGAAGCTTTCTTT
CDR3aa: CASSPGGWGEAFF

v_gene: TRBV5-4
d_gene: -
j_gene: TRBJ2-6
abundance: -
len: 16
CDR3nt: TGTGCCAGCAGCTTGAACAGGGTATCTGGGGCCAACGTCCTGACTTTC
CDR3aa: CASSLNRVSGANVLTF

v_gene: TRBV28
d_gene: -
j_gene: TRBJ1-1
abundance: few
len: 13
CDR3nt: TGTGCTTCAATCAAGGGGATGAACACTGAAGCTTTCTTT
CDR3aa: CASIKGMNTEAFF

v_gene: TRBV28
d_gene: -
j_gene: TRBJ2-7
abundance: -
len: 15
CDR3nt: TGTGCCAGCAGTTTGGAGAAGGGGAACTCCTACGAGCAGTACTTC
CDR3aa: CASSLEKGNSYEQYF

v_gene: TRBV6-5
d_gene: -
j_gene: TRBJ1-4
abundance: -
len: 13
CDR3nt: TGTGCCAGCACCATGACACCCAATGAAAAACTGTTTTTT
CDR3aa: CASTMTPNEKLFF

v_gene: TRBV28
d_gene: -
j_gene: TRBJ1-6
abundance: -
len: 15
CDR3nt: TGTGCCAGCAGCGCCGGGACTTGGAAGGTTTCACCCCTCCACTTT
CDR3aa: CASSAGTWKVSPLHF